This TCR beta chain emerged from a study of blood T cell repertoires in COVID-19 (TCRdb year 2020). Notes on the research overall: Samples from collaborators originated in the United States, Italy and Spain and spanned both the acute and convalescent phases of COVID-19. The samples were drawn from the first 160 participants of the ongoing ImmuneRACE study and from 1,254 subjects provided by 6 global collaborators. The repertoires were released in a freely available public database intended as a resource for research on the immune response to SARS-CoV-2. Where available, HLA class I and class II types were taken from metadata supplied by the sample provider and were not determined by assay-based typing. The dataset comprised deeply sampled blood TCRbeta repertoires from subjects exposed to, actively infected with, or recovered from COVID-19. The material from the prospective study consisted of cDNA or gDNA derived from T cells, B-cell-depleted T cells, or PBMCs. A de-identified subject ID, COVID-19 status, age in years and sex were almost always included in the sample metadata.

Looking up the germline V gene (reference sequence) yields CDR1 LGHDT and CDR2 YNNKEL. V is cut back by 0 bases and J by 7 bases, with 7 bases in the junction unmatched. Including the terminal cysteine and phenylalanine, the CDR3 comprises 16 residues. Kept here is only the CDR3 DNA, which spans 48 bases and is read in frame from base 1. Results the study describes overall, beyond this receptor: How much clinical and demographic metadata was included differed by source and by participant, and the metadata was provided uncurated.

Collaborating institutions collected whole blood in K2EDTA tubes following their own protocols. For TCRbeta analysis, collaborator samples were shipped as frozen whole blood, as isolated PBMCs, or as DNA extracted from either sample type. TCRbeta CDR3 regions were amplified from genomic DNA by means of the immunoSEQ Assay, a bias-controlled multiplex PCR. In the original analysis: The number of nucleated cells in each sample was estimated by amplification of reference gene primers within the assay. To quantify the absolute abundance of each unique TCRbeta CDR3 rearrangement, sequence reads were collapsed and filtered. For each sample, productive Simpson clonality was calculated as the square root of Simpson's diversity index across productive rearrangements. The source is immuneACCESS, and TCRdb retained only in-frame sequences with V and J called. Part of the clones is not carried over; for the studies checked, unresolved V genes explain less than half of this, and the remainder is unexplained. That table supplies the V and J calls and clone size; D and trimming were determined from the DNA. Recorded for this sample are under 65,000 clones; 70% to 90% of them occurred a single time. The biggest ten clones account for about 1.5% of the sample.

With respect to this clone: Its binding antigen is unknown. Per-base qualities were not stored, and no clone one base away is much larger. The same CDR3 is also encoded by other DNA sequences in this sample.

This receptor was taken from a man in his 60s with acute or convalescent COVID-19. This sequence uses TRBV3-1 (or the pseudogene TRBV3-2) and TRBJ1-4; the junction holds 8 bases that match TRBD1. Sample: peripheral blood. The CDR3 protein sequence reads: CASSQELTGGGEKLFF. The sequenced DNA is TGTGCCAGCAGCCAAGAACTAACAGGGGGGGGTGAAAAACTGTTTTTT.